This T cell receptor (beta chain) was retrieved from a study of blood T cell repertoires in COVID-19. Study context: The samples span acute and convalescent COVID-19 from the United States, Italy and Spain. PBMCs, B-cell-depleted T cells, or T cells were the source of the cDNA or gDNA that made up the material.

Germline V gene lookup returns CDR1 MNHEY and CDR2 SVGAGI. The V gene lost 5 bases and the J gene lost 1 base, with 12 bases spanning the gap. The CDR3 is 15 amino acids. Per the authors' pipeline: Estimated nucleated cell counts came from reference gene primer amplification. The assay was immunoSEQ multiplex PCR, and TCRdb's table has in-frame clones only and misses some. The V and J calls and the clone size are those of that table, but D and trimming were determined from the DNA. The data hold about 270,000 clones, with roughly 86% observed a single time. Sequenced: peripheral blood. This chain joins TRBV6-5 and TRBJ2-1; no clear D. The clonotype was recovered from a woman aged 50 to 60 with acute or convalescent COVID-19. CDR3 nucleotides: TGTGCCAGCAGTCATCAGCGTGCGTCCTACAATGAGCAGTTCTTC. Its protein is CASSHQRASYNEQFF.